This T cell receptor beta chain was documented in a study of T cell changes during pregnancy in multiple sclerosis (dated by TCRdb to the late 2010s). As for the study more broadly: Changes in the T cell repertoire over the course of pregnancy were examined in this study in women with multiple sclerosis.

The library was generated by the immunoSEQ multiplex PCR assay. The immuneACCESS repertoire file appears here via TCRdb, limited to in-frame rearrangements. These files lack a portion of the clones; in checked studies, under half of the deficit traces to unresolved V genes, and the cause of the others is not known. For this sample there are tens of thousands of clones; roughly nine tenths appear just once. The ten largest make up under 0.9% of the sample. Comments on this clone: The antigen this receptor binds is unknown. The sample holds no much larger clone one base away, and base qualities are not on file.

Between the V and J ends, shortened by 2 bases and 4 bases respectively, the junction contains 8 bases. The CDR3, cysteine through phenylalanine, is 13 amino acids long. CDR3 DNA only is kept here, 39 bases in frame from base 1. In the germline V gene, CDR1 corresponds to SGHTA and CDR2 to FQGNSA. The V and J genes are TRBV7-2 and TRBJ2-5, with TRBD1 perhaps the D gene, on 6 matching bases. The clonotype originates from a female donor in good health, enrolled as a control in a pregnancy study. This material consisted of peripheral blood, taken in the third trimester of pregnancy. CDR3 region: CASSLTRGETQYF. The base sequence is TGTGCCAGCAGCTTAACCAGGGGAGAGACCCAGTACTTC.